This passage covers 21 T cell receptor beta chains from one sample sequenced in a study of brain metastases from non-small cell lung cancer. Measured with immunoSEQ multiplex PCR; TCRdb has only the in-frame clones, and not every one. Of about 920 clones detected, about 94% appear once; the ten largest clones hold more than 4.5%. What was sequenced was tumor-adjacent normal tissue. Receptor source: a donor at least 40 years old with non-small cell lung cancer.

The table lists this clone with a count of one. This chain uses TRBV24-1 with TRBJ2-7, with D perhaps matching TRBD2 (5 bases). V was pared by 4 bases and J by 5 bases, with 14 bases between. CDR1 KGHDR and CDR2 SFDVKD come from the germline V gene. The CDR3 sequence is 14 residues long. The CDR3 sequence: CATSEARGLHEQYF. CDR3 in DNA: TGTGCCACCAGTGAGGCACGGGGTCTCCACGAGCAGTACTTC.

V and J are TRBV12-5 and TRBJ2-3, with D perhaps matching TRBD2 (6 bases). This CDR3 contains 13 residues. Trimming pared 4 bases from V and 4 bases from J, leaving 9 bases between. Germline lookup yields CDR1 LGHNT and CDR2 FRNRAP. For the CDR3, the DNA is TGTGCTAGTGGTTCCGGACTATCAGATACGCAGTATTTT. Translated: CASGSGLSDTQYF.

The CDR3 reads CASSTRRQGAGYNEQFF. CDR3 coding DNA: TGTGCCAGCAGCACTAGACGACAGGGGGCTGGCTACAATGAGCAGTTCTTC. The chain carries TRBV7-2 and TRBJ2-1; 10 nucleotides match TRBD1. Per germline, CDR1 SGHTA and CDR2 FQGNSA. The CDR3 consists of 17 residues. The V gene end was trimmed by 5 bases and the J gene end by 3 bases; junction bases not matched to a gene: 10.

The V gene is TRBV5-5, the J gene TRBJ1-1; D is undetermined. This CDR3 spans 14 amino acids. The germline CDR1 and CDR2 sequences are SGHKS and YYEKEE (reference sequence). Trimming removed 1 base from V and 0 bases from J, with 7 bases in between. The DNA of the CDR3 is TGTGCCAGCAGCTTGAACGGACTGAACACTGAAGCTTTCTTT. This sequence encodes CASSLNGLNTEAFF. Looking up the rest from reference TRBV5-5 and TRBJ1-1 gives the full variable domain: DAGVTQSPTHLIKTRGQQVTLRCSPISGHKSVSWYQQVLGQGPQFIFQYYEKEERGRGNFPDRFSARQFPNYSSELNVNALLLGDSALYLCASSLNGLNTEAFFGQGTRLTVV.

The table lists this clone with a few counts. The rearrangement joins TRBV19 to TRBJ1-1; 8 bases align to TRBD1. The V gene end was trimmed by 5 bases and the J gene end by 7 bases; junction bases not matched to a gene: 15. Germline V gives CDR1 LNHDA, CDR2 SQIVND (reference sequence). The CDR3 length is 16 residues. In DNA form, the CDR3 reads TGTGCCAGTAGTGCCCTCCTGACAGGGGTAGCAGGTGAAGCTTTCTTT. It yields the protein CASSALLTGVAGEAFF.

CDR3 sequence: CATSDSETVGYGYTF. DNA of the CDR3: TGTGCCACCAGTGATTCCGAGACGGTGGGCTATGGCTACACCTTC. The rearrangement links TRBV24-1 to TRBJ1-2; D unresolved. The CDR3 is 15 amino acids. Germline V gene lookup returns CDR1 KGHDR and CDR2 SFDVKD. V was shortened by 2 bases and J by 4 bases, with 13 bases between the two germline ends.

The CDR3 DNA reads as TGTGCCAGCAGCCGGAGACAGAGGACAGATACGCAGTATTTT. It is translated as CASSRRQRTDTQYF. J is TRBJ2-3 and V is TRBV5-4; a possible D gene is TRBD1 (5 bases). CDR1 is SGHNT, CDR2 YYREEE, per germline (reference sequence). V lost 4 bases to trimming and J lost 3 bases, with 12 bases between them. The CDR3 totals 14 residues.

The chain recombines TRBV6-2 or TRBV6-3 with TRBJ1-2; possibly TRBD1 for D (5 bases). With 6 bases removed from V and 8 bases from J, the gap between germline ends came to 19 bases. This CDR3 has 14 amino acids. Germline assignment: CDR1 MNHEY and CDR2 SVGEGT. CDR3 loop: CASSRPLGARGYTF. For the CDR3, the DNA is TGTGCCAGCAGCCGACCCTTAGGGGCGCGGGGCTACACCTTC.

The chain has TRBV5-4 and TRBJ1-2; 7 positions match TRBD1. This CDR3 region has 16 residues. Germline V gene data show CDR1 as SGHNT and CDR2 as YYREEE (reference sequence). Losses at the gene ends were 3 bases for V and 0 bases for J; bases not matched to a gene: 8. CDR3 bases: TGTGCCAGCAGCTGGGGAGGGGGCGAACCTAACTATGGCTACACCTTC. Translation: CASSWGGGEPNYGYTF.

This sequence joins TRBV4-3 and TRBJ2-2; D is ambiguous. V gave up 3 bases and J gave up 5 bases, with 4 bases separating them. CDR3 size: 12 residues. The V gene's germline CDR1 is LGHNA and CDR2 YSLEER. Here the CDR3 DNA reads TGCGCCAGCAGCCAGCCGACCGGGGAGCTGTTTTTT. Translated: CASSQPTGELFF.

The CDR3 protein is CASSIGAGASNTGELFF. CDR3 coding DNA: TGTGCCAGCAGCATAGGAGCGGGGGCTTCGAACACCGGGGAGCTGTTTTTT. The gene calls are TRBV5-4 and TRBJ2-2; 8 bases map to TRBD2. The CDR3 consists of 17 residues. Losses at the gene ends were 4 bases for V and 0 bases for J; bases not matched to a gene: 8. CDR1 is SGHNT and CDR2 is YYREEE in the germline V gene (reference sequence). Looking up the rest from reference TRBV5-4 and TRBJ2-2 gives the full variable domain: ETGVTQSPTHLIKTRGQQVTLRCSSQSGHNTVSWYQQALGQGPQFIFQYYREEENGRGNFPPRFSGLQFPNYSSELNVNALELDDSALYLCASSIGAGASNTGELFFGEGSRLTVL.

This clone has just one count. CDR3 protein: CASSQGGVFMDEQFF. The CDR3 region has the DNA TGCGCCAGCAGCCAAGGGGGAGTGTTTATGGATGAGCAGTTCTTC. This chain links TRBV4-3 with TRBJ2-1, with D possibly being TRBD2 (5 bases). CDR3 length equals 15 residues. Trimming stripped 1 base from V and 8 bases from J, with 15 bases between. Per the germline V gene, CDR1 is LGHNA and CDR2 is YSLEER.

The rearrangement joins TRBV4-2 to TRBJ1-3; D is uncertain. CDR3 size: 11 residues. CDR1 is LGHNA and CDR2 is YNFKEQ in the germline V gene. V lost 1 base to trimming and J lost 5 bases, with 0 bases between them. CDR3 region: CASSQGNTIYF. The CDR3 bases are TGTGCCAGCAGCCAAGGAAACACCATATATTTT.

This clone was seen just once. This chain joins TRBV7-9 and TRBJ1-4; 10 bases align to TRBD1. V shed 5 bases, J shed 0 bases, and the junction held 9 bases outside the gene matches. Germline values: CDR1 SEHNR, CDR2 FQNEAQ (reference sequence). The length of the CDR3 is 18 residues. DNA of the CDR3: TGTGCCAGCAGCCACGGGACAGGGGCTAGGGCAACTAATGAAAAACTGTTTTTT. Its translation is CASSHGTGARATNEKLFF.

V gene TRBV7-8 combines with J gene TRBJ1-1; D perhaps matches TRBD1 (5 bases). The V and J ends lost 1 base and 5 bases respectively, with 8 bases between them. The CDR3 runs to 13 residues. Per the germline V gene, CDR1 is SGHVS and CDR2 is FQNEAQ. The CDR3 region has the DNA TGTGCCAGCAGCTTAGTAGGGGATACTGAAGCTTTCTTT. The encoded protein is CASSLVGDTEAFF. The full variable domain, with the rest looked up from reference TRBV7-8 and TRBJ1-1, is GAGVSQSPRYKVAKRGQDVALRCDPISGHVSLFWYQQALGQGPEFLTYFQNEAQLDKSGLPSDRFFAERPEGSVSTLKIQRTQQEDSAVYLCASSLVGDTEAFFGQGTRLTVV.

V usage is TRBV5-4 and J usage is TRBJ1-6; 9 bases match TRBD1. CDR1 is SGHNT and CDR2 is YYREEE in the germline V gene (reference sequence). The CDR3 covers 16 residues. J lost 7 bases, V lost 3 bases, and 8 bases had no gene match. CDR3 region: CASSSSQGAGNSPLHF. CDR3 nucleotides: TGTGCCAGCAGCTCCTCACAGGGGGCTGGAAATTCACCCCTCCACTTT.

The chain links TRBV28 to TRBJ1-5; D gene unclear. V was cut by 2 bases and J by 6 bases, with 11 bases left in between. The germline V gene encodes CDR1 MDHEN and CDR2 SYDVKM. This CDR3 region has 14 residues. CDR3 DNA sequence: TGTGCCAGCAGTTTAGGGCAGGAGTTTCAGCCCCAGCATTTT. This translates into CASSLGQEFQPQHF. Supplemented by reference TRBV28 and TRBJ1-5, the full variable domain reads DVKVTQSSRYLVKRTGEKVFLECVQDMDHENMFWYRQDPGLGLRLIYFSYDVKMKEKGDIPEGYSVSREKKERFSLILESASTNQTSMYLCASSLGQEFQPQHFGDGTRLSIL.

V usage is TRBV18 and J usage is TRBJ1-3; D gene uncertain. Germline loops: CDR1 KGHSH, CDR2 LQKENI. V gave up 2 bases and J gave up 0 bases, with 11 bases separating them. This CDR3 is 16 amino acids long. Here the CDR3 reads CASSPKAGISGNTIYF. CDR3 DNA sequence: TGTGCCAGCTCACCAAAGGCAGGCATCTCTGGAAACACCATATATTTT.

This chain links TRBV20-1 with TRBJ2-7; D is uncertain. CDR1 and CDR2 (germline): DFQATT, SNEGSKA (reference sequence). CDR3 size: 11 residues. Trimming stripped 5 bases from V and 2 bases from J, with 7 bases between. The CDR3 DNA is TGCAGTGCTGGCGTGACCTACGAGCAGTACTTC. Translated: CSAGVTYEQYF.

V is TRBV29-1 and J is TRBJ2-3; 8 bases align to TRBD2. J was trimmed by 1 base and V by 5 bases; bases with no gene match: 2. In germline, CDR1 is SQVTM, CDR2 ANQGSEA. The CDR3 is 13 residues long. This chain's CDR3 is CSVSRGGTDTQYF. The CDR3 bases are TGCAGCGTTTCGCGGGGGGGCACAGATACGCAGTATTTT.

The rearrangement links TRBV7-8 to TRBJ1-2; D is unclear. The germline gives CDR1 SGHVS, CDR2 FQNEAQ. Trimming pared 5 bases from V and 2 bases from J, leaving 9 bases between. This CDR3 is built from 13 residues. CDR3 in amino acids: CASSVDGNYGYTF. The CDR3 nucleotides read TGTGCCAGCAGCGTCGACGGGAACTATGGCTACACCTTC.